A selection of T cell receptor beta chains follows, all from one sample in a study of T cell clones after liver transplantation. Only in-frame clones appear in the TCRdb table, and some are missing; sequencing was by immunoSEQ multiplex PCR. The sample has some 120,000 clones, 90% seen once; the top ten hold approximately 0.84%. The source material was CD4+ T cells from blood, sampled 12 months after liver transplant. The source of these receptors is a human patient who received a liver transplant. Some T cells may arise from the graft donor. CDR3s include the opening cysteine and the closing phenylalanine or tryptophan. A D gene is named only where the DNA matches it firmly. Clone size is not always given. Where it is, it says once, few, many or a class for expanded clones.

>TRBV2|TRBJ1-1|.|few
TGTGCCAGCAGCCCCCCGGGAGGGTTTGAAGCTTTCTTT
CASSPPGGFEAFF
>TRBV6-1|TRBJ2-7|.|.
TGTGCCAGCCAACAGGGACGCAAAACCTACGAGCAGTACTTC
CASQQGRKTYEQYF
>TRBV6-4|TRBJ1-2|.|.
TGTGCCATCGGCCTCCGGGCACCAGACTATGGCTACACCTTC
CAIGLRAPDYGYTF
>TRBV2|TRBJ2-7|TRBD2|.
TGTGCCAGCAGTGAGGAGGGACAGATAGCTGGACTAGCGGGAGGCTACTCCTACGAGCAGTACTTC
CASSEEGQIAGLAGGYSYEQYF
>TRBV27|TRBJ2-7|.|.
TGTGCCAGCAGTGCAACCGGACTCTACGAGCAGTACTTC
CASSATGLYEQYF
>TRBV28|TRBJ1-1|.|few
TGTGCCAGCAGTTGGGGGGGAATCACTGAAGCTTTCTTT
CASSWGGITEAFF
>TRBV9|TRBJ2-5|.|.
TGTGCCAGCAGAAGAACCGCCAGGGGATCAGAGACCCAGTACTTC
CASRRTARGSETQYF
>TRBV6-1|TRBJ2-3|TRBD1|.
TGTGCCAGCAGTGACAACAGGGGCGGTACGCAGTATTTT
CASSDNRGGTQYF
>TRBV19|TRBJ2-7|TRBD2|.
TGTGCCAGTACCATTAGCGGGAGAGTCGGGGAGCAGTACTTC
CASTISGRVGEQYF
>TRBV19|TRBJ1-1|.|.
TGTGCCAGTAGTATGAGGGTGCAGGTGAACACTGAAGCTTTCTTT
CASSMRVQVNTEAFF
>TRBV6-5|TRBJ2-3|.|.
TGTGCCAGCAGTCCCGGGGGATCCTTGAATTTT
CASSPGGSLNF
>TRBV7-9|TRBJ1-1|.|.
TGTGCCAGCAGCCCGGGCCGGAGCACTGAAGCTTTCTTT
CASSPGRSTEAFF
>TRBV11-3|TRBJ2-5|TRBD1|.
TGTGCCAGCAGCTTACGGGCCGGGACAGGGGGCTTGGAGACCCAGTACTTC
CASSLRAGTGGLETQYF
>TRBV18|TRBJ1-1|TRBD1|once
TGTGCCAGCTCCAGGGGGCACGGTACTGAAGCTTTCTTT
CASSRGHGTEAFF
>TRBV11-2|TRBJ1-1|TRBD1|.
TGTGCCAGCAGCTCGGGACAGGGGCTAGAAGCTTTCTTT
CASSSGQGLEAFF
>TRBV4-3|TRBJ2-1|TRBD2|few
TGCGCCAGCAGCCTGGGACTAGCGGGGGACGAAGAGCAGTTCTTC
CASSLGLAGDEEQFF
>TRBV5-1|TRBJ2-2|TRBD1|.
TGCGCCAGCAACGCTCTGGGACAGTCCACCGGGGAGCTGTTTTTT
CASNALGQSTGELFF
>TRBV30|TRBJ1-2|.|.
TGTGCCTGGAGTGTAGCAGGGGCTCACTATGGCTACACCTTC
CAWSVAGAHYGYTF
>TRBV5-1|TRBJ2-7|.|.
TGCGCCAGCAGCTTAGTGAGGCACGAGCAGTACTTC
CASSLVRHEQYF
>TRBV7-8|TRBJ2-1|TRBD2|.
TGTGCCAGCAGCTTATATGAGCGGGAGGGCCAGGAGTTCTTC
CASSLYEREGQEFF
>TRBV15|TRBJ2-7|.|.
TGTGCCACCAGCAGAGAGTTTCAGGGCCCCTACGAGCAGTACTTC
CATSREFQGPYEQYF
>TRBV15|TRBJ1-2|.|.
TGTGCCACCAGCAGACCCGTTACAGGGTTGAGCTATGGCTACACCTTC
CATSRPVTGLSYGYTF
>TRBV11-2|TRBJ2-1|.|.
TGTGCCAGCAGCCAATTGCCAGGCTCCTACAATGAGCAGTTCTTC
CASSQLPGSYNEQFF
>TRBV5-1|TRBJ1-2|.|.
TGCGCCAGCAGCTTGGTTCCTGGGGGCGTAGGCTACACCTTC
CASSLVPGGVGYTF
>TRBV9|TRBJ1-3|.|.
TGTGCCAGCAGCGTAGACGGAAACACCATATATTTT
CASSVDGNTIYF
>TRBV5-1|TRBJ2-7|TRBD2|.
TGCGCCAGCAGCATCGGGACTAGCGGGAGCTACGAGCAGTACTTC
CASSIGTSGSYEQYF
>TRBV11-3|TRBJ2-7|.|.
TGTGCCAGCAGCGGAACCGGGCCCTACGGCGAGCAGTACTTC
CASSGTGPYGEQYF
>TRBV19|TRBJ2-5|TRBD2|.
TGTGCCAGTACCCGTTTTAGCGGGCCTCAAGAGACCCAGTACTTC
CASTRFSGPQETQYF
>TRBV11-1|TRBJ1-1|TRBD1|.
TGTGCCAGCAGCTTAGCGACAGGGGCAAGTGAAGCTTTCTTT
CASSLATGASEAFF
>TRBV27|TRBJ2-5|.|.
TGTGCCAGCAGTTTAATCGGCGGGATAAGAGAGACCCAGTACTTC
CASSLIGGIRETQYF
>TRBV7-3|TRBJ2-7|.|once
TGTGCCAGCAGCCTCCGGGCGACCTACGAGCAGTACTTC
CASSLRATYEQYF
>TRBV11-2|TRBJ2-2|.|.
TGTGCCAGCAGCTTAGGGGCCTCTAAGACCGGGGAGCTGTTTTTT
CASSLGASKTGELFF
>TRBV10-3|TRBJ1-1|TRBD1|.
TGTGCCATCAGTGAGAAGGGGGCGATAGGGACTGAAGCTTTCTTT
CAISEKGAIGTEAFF
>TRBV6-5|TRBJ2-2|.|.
TGTGCCAGCAGTTACGGGGGTGGGACCGGGGAGCTGTTTTTT
CASSYGGGTGELFF
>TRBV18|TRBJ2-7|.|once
TGTGCCAGCTCAAGGGACCTTTACGAGCAGTACTTC
CASSRDLYEQYF
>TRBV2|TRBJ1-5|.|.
TGTGCCAGCAGTGATGAGGCAGGCGGCGTGACCCAGCATTTT
CASSDEAGGVTQHF
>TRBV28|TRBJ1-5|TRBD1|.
TGTGCCAGCAGTTCCCCGACAGGGGGCACTCAGCCCCAGCATTTT
CASSSPTGGTQPQHF
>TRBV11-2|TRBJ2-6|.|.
TGTGCCAGCAGCTTTGGCAGGGCCTTCTCTGGGGCCAACGTCCTGACTTTC
CASSFGRAFSGANVLTF
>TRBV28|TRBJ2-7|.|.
TGTGCCAGCAGTTTGCCCGGCCTGGGGTACGAGCAGTACTTC
CASSLPGLGYEQYF
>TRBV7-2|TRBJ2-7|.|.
TGTGCCAGCAGCTTATCAGGCTACCTCCCCGAGCAGTACTTC
CASSLSGYLPEQYF
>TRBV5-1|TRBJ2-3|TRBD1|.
TGCGCCAGCAGCTTGGCGCAGGGGGCCTTAGATACGCAGTATTTT
CASSLAQGALDTQYF
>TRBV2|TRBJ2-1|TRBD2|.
TGTGCCAGCAGTGAAGATGTGGGCGGGAGTGGCTACAATGAGCAGTTCTTC
CASSEDVGGSGYNEQFF
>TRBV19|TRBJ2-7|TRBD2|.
TGTGCCACCCGGACTAGCGGGAGTTACGAGCAGTACTTC
CATRTSGSYEQYF
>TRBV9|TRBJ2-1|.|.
TGTGCCAGCAGCGCAACATTTTCCTCGAATGAGCAGTTCTTC
CASSATFSSNEQFF
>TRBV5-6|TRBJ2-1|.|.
TGTGCCAGCAGCTCCTGGGGCCTAGTTGGCAATGAGCAGTTCTTC
CASSSWGLVGNEQFF
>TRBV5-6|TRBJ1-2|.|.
TGTGCCAGCAGCGTTTACTGGGACCGCACCAGCTATGGCTACACCTTC
CASSVYWDRTSYGYTF
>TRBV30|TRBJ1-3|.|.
TGTGCCTGGAGTGCCGACTCGGGCTCTGGAAACACCATATATTTT
CAWSADSGSGNTIYF
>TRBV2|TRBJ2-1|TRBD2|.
TGTGCCACCCGGGAGGATTACAATGAGCAGTTCTTC
CATREDYNEQFF